This entry features one TCR beta chain sequence. This clonotype has at least ten counts. There is no known antigen for this receptor. Base qualities are missing; no much larger clone stands one base away. In the germline V gene, CDR1 corresponds to MNHNS and CDR2 to SASEGT. V is shortened by 2 bases, J by 0 bases, and the region joining them spans 11 bases. The CDR3, cysteine through phenylalanine, is 16 amino acids long. Only the CDR3 region is kept as DNA, spanning 48 bases read in frame from base 1. These data belong to a study of T cell repertoires in cytomegalovirus infection (dated by TCRdb to the late 2010s). Broadly, across the study: The HLA type of each donor mattered for the analysis, because public TCR beta signatures pointed to carriage of CMV infection along with the matching HLA type.

General conclusions and limits of the study: Carriers of CMV infection plus the relevant HLA type were discriminated by the cumulative frequency of public TCR beta family members in the study cohort and in an independent roughly 380-donor cohort. The ex vivo response was dominated by HLA-C-restricted CMV-specific TCR beta clonotypes, and the single most frequent clonotype in two of eight donors was supplied by these HLA-C-restricted clonotypes.

This sample was sequenced with an Illumina HiSeq 1500. TCRdb trimmed the raw reads at Q25, called clones with MiXCR and kept productive beta chains. Rows with one shared CDR3 protein collapse into an entry with the most common genes and DNA. The sample table lists approximately 400,000 distinct CDR3 sequences, approximately 30% of them with a count of one. The top ten clonotypes cover approximately 14% of the sample. This receptor was taken from a human donor in good health (CMV status not recorded). Some clones in this sample may be carry-over from other donors' samples. The sequence links TRBV6-1 to TRBJ1-5, with the D gene call left open. Sequenced input: PBMCs. The encoded CDR3 is CASSERAVNSNQPQHF. The DNA sequence follows: TGTGCCAGCAGTGAAAGGGCAGTGAATAGCAATCAGCCCCAGCATTTT.